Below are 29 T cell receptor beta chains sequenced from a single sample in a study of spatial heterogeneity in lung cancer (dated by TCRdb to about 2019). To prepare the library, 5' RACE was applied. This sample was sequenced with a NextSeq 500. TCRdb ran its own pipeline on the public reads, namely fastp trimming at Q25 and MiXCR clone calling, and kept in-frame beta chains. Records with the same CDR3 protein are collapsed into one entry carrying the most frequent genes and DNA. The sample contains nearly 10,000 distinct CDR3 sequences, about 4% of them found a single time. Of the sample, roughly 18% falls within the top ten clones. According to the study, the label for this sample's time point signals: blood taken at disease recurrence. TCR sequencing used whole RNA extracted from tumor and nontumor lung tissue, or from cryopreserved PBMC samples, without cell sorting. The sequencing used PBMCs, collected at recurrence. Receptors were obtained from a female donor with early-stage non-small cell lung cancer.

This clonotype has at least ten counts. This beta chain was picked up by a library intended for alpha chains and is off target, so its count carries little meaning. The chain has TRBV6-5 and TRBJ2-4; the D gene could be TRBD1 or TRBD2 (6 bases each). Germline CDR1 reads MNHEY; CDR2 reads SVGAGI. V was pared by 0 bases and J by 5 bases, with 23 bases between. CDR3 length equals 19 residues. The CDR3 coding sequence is TGTGCCAGCAGTTACTCGGTTACGGGACACGAAAGGGGGGAAAACATTCAGTACTTC. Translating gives CASSYSVTGHERGENIQYF.

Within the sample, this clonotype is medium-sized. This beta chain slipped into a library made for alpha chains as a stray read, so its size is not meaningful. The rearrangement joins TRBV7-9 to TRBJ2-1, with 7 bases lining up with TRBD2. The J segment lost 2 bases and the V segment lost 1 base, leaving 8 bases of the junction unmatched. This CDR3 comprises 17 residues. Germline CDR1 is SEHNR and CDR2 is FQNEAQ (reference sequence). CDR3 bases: TGTGCCAGCAGCTTAGGCTCTCTAGCGGCCACCTACAATGAGCAGTTCTTC. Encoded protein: CASSLGSLAATYNEQFF.

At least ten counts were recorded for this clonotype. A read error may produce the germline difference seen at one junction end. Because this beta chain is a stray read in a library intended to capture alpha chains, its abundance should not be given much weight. The CDR3 DNA reads TGTGCCAGCAGCATAGGATGGGCAGGGAACTACGAGCAGTACTTC. It codes for CASSIGWAGNYEQYF. The rearrangement uses TRBV13 and TRBJ2-7, with D perhaps TRBD1 (5 bases). This CDR3 region has 15 residues. From germline, CDR1 is PRHDT and CDR2 FYEKMQ (reference sequence).

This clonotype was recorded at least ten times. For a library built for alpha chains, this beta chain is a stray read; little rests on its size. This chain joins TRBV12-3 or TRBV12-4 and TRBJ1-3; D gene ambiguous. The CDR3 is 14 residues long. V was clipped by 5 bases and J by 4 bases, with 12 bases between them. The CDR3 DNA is TGTGCCAGCAGTCACGTAGACAAAGGAAACACCATATATTTT. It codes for CASSHVDKGNTIYF.

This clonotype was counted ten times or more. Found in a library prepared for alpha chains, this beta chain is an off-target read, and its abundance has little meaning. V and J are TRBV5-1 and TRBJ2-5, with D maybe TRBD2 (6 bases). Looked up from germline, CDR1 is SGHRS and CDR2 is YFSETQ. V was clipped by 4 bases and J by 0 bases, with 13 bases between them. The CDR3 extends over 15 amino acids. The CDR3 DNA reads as TGCGCCAGCAGCCAGAGCGGGTTGTACCAAGAGACCCAGTACTTC. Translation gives CASSQSGLYQETQYF.

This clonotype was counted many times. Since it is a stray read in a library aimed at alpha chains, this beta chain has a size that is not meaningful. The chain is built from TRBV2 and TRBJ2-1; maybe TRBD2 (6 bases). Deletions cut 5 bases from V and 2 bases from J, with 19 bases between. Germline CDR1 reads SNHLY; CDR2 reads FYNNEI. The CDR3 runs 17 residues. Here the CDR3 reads CASSPKEGTGAYNEQFF. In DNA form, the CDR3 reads TGTGCCAGCAGTCCTAAGGAGGGAACAGGAGCCTACAATGAGCAGTTCTTC.

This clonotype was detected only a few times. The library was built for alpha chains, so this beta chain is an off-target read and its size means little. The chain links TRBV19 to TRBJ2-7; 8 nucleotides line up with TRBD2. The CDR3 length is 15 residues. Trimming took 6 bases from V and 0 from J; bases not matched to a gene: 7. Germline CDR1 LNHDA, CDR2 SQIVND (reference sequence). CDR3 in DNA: TGTGCCAGTAGACTGACTAGCGACTCCTCCTACGAGCAGTACTTC. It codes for CASRLTSDSSYEQYF.

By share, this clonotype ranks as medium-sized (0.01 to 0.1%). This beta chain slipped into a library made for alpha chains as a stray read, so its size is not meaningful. CDR3 in amino acids: CASSFGPPQPQHF. CDR3 nucleotide sequence: TGTGCCAGCAGTTTTGGCCCCCCACAGCCCCAGCATTTT. The chain has TRBV28 and TRBJ1-5; the D is unclear. Germline V lookup: CDR1 MDHEN, CDR2 SYDVKM. There are 13 residues in the CDR3. V was pared by 3 bases and J by 7 bases, with 10 bases between.

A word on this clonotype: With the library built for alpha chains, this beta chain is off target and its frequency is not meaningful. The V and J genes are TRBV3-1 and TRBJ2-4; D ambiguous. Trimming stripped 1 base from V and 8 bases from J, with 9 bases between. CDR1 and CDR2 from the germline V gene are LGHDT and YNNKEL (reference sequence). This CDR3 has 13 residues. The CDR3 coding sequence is TGTGCCAGCAGCCAAGTAGGTGGGGACATTCAGTACTTC. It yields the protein CASSQVGGDIQYF.

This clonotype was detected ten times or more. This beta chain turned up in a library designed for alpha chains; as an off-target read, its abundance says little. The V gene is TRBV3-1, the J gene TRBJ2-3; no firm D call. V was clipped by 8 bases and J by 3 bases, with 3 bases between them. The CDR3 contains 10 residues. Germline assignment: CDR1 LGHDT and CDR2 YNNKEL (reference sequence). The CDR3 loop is CASGTDTQYF. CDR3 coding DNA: TGTGCCAGCGGAACAGATACGCAGTATTTT.

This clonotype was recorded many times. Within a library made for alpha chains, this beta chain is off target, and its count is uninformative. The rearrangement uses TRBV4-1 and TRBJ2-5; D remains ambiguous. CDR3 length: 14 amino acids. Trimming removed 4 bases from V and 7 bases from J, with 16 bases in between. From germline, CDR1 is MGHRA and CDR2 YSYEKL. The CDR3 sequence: CASSLKVNWGTQYF. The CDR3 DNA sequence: TGCGCCAGCAGCCTGAAGGTCAATTGGGGGACCCAGTACTTC.

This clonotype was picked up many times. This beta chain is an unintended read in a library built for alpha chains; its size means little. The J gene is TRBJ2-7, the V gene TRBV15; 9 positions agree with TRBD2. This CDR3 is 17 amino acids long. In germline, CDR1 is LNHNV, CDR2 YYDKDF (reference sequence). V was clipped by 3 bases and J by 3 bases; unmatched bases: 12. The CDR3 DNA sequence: TGTGCCACCAGCAGCCTAGCGGGGAGAGGAGGCCTCTACGAGCAGTACTTC. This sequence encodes CATSSLAGRGGLYEQYF.

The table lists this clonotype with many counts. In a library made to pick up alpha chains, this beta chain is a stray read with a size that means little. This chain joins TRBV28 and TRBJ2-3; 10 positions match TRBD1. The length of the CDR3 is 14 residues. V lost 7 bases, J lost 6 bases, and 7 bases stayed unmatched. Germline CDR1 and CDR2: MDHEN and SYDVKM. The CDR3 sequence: CASIPGQGRDTQYF. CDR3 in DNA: TGTGCCAGCATTCCGGGACAGGGGCGGGATACGCAGTATTTT.

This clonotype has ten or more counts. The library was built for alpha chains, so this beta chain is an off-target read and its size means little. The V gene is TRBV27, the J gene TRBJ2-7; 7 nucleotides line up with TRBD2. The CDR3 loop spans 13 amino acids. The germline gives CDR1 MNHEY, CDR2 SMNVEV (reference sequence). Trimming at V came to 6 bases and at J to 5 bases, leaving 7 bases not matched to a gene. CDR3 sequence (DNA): TGTGCCAGCAGGGGCCGCGCGGGGGACGAGCAGTACTTC. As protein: CASRGRAGDEQYF.

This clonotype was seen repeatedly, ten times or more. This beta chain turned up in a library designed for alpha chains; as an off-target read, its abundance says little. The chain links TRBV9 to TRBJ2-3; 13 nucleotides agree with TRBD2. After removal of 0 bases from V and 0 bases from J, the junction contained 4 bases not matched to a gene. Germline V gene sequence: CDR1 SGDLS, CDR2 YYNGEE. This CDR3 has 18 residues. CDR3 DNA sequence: TGTGCCAGCAGCGTAGCACTAGCGGGGGGGCTGAGCACAGATACGCAGTATTTT. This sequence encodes CASSVALAGGLSTDTQYF.

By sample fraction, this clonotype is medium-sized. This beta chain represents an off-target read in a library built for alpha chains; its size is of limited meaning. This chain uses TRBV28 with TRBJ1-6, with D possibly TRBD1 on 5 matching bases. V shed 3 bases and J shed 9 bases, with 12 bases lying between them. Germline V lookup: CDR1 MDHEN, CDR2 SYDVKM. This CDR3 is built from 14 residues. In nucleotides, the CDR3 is TGTGCCAGCAGTTTGAGGGGTCTGATTTCACCCCTCCACTTT. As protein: CASSLRGLISPLHF.

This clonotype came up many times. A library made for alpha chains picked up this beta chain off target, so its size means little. CDR3 DNA: TGTGCCAGCAGCTTAGGGGTAGCAAGCACTGAAGCTTTCTTT. Translation: CASSLGVASTEAFF. This chain joins TRBV7-2 and TRBJ1-1, with D unresolved. Looked up from germline, CDR1 is SGHTA and CDR2 is FQGNSA. The CDR3 extends over 14 amino acids. V lost 1 base, J lost 4 bases, and 10 bases lay in between.

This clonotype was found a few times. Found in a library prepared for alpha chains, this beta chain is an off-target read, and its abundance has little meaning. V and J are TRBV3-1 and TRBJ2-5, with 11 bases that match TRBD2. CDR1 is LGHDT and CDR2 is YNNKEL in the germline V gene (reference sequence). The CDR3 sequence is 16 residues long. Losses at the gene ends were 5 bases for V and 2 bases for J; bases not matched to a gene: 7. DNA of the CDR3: TGTGCCAGCAGCTTCCGACTAGCGGGGTCTCAAGAGACCCAGTACTTC. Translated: CASSFRLAGSQETQYF.

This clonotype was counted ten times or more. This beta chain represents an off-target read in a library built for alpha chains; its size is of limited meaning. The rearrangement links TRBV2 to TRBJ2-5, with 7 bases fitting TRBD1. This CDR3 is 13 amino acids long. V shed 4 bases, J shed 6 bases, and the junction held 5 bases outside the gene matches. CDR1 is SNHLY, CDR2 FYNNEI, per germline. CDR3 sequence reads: CASSGGTVQTQYF. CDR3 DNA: TGTGCCAGCAGTGGGGGGACAGTCCAGACCCAGTACTTC.

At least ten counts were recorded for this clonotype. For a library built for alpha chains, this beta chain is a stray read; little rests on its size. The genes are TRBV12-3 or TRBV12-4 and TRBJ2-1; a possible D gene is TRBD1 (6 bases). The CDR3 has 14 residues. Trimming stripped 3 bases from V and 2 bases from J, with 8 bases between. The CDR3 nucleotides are TGTGCCAGCAGTTTTGAGGGGGCCTACAATGAGCAGTTCTTC. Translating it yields CASSFEGAYNEQFF.

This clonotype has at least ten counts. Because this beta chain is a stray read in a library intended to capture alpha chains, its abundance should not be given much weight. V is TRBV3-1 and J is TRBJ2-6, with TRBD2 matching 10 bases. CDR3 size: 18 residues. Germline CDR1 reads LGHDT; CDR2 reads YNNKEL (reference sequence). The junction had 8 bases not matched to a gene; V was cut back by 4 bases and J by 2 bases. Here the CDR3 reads CASSRLERGGPGANVLTF. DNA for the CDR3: TGTGCCAGCAGCCGTCTTGAGCGGGGGGGCCCTGGGGCCAACGTCCTGACTTTC.

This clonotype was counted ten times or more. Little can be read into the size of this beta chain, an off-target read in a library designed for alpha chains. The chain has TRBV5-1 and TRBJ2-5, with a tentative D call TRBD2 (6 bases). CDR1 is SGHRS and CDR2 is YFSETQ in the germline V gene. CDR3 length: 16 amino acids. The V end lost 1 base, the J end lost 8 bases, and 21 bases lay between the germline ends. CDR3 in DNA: TGCGCCAGCAGCTTGTACGTCTATATGGGGCGGGATACCCAGTACTTC. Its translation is CASSLYVYMGRDTQYF.

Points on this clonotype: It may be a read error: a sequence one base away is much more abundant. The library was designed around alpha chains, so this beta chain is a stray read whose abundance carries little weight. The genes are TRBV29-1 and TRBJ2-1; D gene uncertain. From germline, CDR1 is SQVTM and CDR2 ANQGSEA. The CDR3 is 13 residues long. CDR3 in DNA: TGCAGCGGGGCTCCAAGGACCTACAATGAGCAGTCCTTC. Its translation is CSGAPRTYNEQSF.

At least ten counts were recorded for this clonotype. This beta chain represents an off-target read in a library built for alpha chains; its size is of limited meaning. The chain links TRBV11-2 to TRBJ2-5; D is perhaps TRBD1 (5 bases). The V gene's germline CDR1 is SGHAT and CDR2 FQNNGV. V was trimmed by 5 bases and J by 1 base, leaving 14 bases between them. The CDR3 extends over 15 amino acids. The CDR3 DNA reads TGTGCCAGCAGCCCTGACAGACGTACCCAAGAGACCCAGTACTTC. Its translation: CASSPDRRTQETQYF.

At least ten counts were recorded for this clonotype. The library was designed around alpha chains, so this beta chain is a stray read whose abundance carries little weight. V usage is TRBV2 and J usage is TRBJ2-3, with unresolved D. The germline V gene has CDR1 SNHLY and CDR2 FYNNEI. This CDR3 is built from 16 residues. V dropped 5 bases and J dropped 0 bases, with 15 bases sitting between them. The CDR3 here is CASSPRLGRSTDTQYF. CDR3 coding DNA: TGTGCCAGCAGTCCTCGTTTAGGGCGCAGCACAGATACGCAGTATTTT. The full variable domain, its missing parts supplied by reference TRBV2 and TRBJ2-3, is EPEVTQTPSHQVTQMGQEVILRCVPISNHLYFYWYRQILGQKVEFLVSFYNNEISEKSEIFDDQFSVERPDGSNFTLKIRSTKLEDSAMYFCASSPRLGRSTDTQYFGPGTRLTVL.

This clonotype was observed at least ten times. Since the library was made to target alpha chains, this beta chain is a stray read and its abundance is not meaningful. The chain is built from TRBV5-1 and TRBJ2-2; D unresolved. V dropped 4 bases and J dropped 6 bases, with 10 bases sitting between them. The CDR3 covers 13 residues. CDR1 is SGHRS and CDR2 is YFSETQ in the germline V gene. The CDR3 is CASSPAGSGELFF. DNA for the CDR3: TGCGCCAGCAGCCCAGCCGGGTCCGGGGAGCTGTTTTTT.

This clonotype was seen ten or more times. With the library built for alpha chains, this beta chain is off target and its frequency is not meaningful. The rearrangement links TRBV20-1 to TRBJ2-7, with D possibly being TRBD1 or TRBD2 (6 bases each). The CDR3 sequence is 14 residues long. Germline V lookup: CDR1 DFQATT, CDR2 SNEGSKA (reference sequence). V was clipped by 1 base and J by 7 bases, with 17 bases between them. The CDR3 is CSARVRLGGLEQYF. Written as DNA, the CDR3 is TGCAGTGCTAGAGTCCGACTAGGGGGTTTAGAGCAGTACTTC.

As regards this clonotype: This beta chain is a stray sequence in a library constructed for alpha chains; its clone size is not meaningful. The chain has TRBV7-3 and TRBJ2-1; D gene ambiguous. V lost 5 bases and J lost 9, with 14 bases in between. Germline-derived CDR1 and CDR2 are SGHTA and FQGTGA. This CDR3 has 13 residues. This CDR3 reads CASSGMPRGEQFF. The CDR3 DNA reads TGTGCCAGCAGCGGGATGCCCCGAGGTGAGCAGTTCTTC. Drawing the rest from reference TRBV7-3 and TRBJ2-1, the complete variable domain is GAGVSQTPSNKVTEKGKYVELRCDPISGHTALYWYRQSLGQGPEFLIYFQGTGAADDSGLPNDRFFAVRPEGSVSTLKIQRTERGDSAVYLCASSGMPRGEQFFGPGTRLTVL.

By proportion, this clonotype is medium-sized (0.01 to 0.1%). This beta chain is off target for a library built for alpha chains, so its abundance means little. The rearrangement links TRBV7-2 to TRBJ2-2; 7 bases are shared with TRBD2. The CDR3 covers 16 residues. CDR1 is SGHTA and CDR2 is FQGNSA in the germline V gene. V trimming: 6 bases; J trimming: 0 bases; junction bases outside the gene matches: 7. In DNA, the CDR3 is TGTGCCAGCAGGGAGAGGAGCGGGGCGAACACCGGGGAGCTGTTTTTT. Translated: CASRERSGANTGELFF.